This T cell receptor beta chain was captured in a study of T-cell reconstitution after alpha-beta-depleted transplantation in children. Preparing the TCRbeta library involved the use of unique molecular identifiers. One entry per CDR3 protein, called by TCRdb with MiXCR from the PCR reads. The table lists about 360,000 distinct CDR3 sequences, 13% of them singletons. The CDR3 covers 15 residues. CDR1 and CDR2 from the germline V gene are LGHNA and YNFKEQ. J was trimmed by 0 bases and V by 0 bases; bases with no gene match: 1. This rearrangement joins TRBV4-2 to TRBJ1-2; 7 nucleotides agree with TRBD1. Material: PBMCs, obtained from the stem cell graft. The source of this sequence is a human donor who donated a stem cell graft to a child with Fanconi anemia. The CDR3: CASSQDQGANYGYTF. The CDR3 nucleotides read TGTGCCAGCAGCCAAGATCAGGGGGCTAACTATGGCTACACCTTC.